This T cell receptor beta chain derives from a study of Graves' ophthalmopathy and Graves' hyperthyroidism. Researchers took RNA transcripts and amplified TCR beta CDR3 regions from them. Investigators did first-round RT-PCR with HTBI primers, then second-round multiplex PCR. TCRdb reanalysed the multiplex PCR reads using MiXCR and keeps one entry per CDR3 protein. The table includes roughly 480,000 distinct CDR3 sequences, about 15% detected once. This clonotype was recorded a few times. Its antigen is unknown. Study conclusions and caveats: Discrimination between ophthalmopathy and stable hyperthyroidism by a 13-signature model showed 87.88% sensitivity and 65% to 84% specificity. Progression of ophthalmopathy was predicted by the model with 65% to 71% sensitivity and roughly 73% specificity.

The CDR3 runs 15 residues. The V gene end was trimmed by 5 bases and the J gene end by 6 bases; junction bases not matched to a gene: 13. Germline V gene sequence: CDR1 MDHEN, CDR2 SYDVKM. Each donor who had ophthalmopathy showed moderate-to-severe activity, a CAS of ≥3, a NOSPECS of ≥4, and a duration under 3 months. Certain patients were not enrolled. These were patients with other autoimmune diseases, uncontrolled infections, pregnancy or lactation. Sequenced input: blood. The origin of this receptor is a woman in her twenties or thirties with Graves' ophthalmopathy. The chain uses TRBV28 and TRBJ2-7; TRBD1 aligns across 7 bases. Here the CDR3 DNA reads TGTGCCAGCAGTGTTAGACAGGGAATTCTACCCGAGCAGTACTTC. This gives the protein CASSVRQGILPEQYF.